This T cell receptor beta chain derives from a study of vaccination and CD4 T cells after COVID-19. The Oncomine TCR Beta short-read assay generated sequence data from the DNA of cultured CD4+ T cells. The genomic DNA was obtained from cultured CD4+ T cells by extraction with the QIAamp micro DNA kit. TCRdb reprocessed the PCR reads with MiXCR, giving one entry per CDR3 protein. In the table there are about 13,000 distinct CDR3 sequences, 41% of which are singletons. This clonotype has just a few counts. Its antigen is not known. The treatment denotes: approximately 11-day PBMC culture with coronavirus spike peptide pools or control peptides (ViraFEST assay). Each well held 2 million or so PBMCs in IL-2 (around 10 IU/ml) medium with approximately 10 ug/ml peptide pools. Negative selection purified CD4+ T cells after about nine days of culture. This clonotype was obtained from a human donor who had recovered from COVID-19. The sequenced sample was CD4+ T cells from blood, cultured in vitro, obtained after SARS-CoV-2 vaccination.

Written as DNA, the CDR3 is TGTGCCAGCAGTTCCGGACAGGGGAGGAGAAACTATGGCTACACCTTC. It yields the protein CASSSGQGRRNYGYTF. The rearrangement links TRBV6-2 or TRBV6-3 to TRBJ1-2; 9 nucleotides agree with TRBD1. The CDR3 is 16 amino acids. Germline assignment: CDR1 MNHEY and CDR2 SVGEGT. The J segment lost 2 bases and the V segment lost 4 bases, leaving 8 bases of the junction unmatched.